This TCR beta chain was captured by sequencing in a study of blood T cell repertoires in COVID-19. The table came from immunoSEQ multiplex PCR; TCRdb's copy has only in-frame clones and leaves some out. The sample holds 330,000 or so clones; roughly 87% are singletons and the top ten take approximately 10%. Followed over time, Seattle patients had been enrolled while infection was active. Germline loops: CDR1 SGHNT, CDR2 YENEEA. Trimming shortened V by 5 bases and J by 2 bases, and 12 bases separated the two germline ends. This CDR3 spans 14 amino acids. Sequenced material: peripheral blood. This chain connects TRBV11-3 to TRBJ1-1; D remains unclear. The TCR sequence derives from a man aged 25-45 years with COVID-19, enrolled during active disease. This CDR3 reads CASSHRGLNTEAFF. Written as DNA, the CDR3 is TGTGCCAGCAGCCACCGGGGATTAAACACTGAAGCTTTCTTT.